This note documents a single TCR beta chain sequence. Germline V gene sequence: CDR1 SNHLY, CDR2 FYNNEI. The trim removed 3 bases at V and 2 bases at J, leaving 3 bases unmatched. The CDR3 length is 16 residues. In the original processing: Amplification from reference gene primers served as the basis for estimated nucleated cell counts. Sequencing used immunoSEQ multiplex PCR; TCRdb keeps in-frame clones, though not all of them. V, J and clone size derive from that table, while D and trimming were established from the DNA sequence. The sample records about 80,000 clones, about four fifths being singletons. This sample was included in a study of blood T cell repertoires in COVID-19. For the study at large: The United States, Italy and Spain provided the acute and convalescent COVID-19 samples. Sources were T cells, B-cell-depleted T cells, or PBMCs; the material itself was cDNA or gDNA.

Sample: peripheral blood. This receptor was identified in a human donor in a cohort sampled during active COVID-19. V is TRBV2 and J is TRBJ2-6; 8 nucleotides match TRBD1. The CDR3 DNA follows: TGTGCCAGCAGTGATGCAGGGGGCGCTGGGGCCAACGTCCTGACTTTC. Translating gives CASSDAGGAGANVLTF.